The 19 T cell receptor beta chains below come from one sample, sequenced in a study of T cell changes during pregnancy in multiple sclerosis. Sequencing was performed with immunoSEQ multiplex PCR; in TCRdb, only in-frame clones are kept and a portion is missing. The profile covers about 71,000 clones, with around nine tenths appearing a single time and 1.2% taken by the ten largest. The sequencing used peripheral blood, collected in the third trimester of pregnancy. The origin of the receptors is a female donor with multiple sclerosis, enrolled in a pregnancy study.

The rearrangement links TRBV5-4 to TRBJ2-3, with TRBD2 matching over 8 bases. Per germline, CDR1 SGHNT and CDR2 YYREEE (reference sequence). The CDR3 loop spans 15 amino acids. Trimming took 3 bases from V and 1 from J; bases not matched to a gene: 4. The CDR3 region is CASSSSAGGTDTQYF. In DNA form, the CDR3 reads TGTGCCAGCAGCTCCTCAGCGGGGGGCACAGATACGCAGTATTTT.

This chain joins TRBV6-6 and TRBJ2-3; TRBD1 might be the D (6 bases). Germline V CDR1 and CDR2: MNHNY, SVGAGI (reference sequence). V gave up 2 bases and J gave up 2 bases, with 8 bases separating them. The CDR3 is 14 amino acids. CDR3 sequence reads: CASSYNRDTDTQYF. In DNA form, the CDR3 reads TGTGCCAGCAGTTACAACAGGGACACAGATACGCAGTATTTT.

The chain recombines TRBV10-3 with TRBJ2-1, with D tentatively TRBD1 (5 bases). This CDR3 comprises 12 residues. From germline, CDR1 is ENHRY and CDR2 SYGVKD. V was shortened by 8 bases and J by 6 bases, with 11 bases between the two germline ends. CDR3 sequence (DNA): TGTGCCATCGGGCTTCAGGGCAATGAGCAGTTCTTC. Translated, it gives CAIGLQGNEQFF.

This chain links TRBV19 with TRBJ1-1; 7 positions agree with TRBD1. The CDR3 extends over 17 amino acids. Germline CDR1 reads LNHDA; CDR2 reads SQIVND (reference sequence). V lost 4 bases to trimming and J lost 1 base; unmatched junction nucleotides: 12. CDR3 sequence: CASSREAGGFRNTEAFF. CDR3 coding DNA: TGTGCCAGTAGTAGGGAGGCAGGGGGTTTCCGGAACACTGAAGCTTTCTTT.

The V call is TRBV5-1, the J call TRBJ1-5, with a weak D call TRBD1 (6 bases). The CDR3 is 14 amino acids. V was cut by 0 bases and J by 5 bases, with 9 bases left in between. Germline V gene sequence: CDR1 SGHRS, CDR2 YFSETQ. CDR3 loop: CASSLEQGDQPQHF. DNA of the CDR3: TGCGCCAGCAGCTTGGAACAGGGCGATCAGCCCCAGCATTTT. Combining the CDR3 with reference TRBV5-1 and TRBJ1-5 gives the whole variable domain KAGVTQTPRYLIKTRGQQVTLSCSPISGHRSVSWYQQTPGQGLQFLFEYFSETQRNKGNFPGRFSGRQFSNSRSEMNVSTLELGDSALYLCASSLEQGDQPQHFGDGTRLSIL.

This chain joins TRBV5-1 and TRBJ2-1, with TRBD2 matching over 10 bases. Unmatched junction bases numbered 4, after V lost 4 bases and J lost 6 bases. The V gene's germline CDR1 is SGHRS and CDR2 YFSETQ. The CDR3 is made up of 14 amino acids. The CDR3: CASSGGLAVNEQFF. The CDR3 DNA follows: TGCGCCAGCAGCGGAGGACTAGCGGTCAATGAGCAGTTCTTC.

This chain joins TRBV2 and TRBJ2-1, with D hard to call. The CDR3 covers 14 residues. The V end lost 4 bases, the J end lost 0 bases, and 7 bases lay between the germline ends. CDR1 SNHLY and CDR2 FYNNEI come from the germline V gene. The CDR3 region has the DNA TGTGCCAGCAGTGGAGAAAGCTCCTACAATGAGCAGTTCTTC. This codes for CASSGESSYNEQFF.

The chain joins TRBV27 to TRBJ2-2, with TRBD1 identical over 8 bases. Per the germline V gene, CDR1 is MNHEY and CDR2 is SMNVEV (reference sequence). V shed 6 bases, J shed 6 bases, and the junction held 9 bases outside the gene matches. This CDR3 region has 15 residues. The CDR3 DNA is TGTGCCAGCAGAGGACAGGGCTTTTTTCCCGGGGAGCTGTTTTTT. This encodes CASRGQGFFPGELFF.

The chain links TRBV7-9 to TRBJ2-1; 7 bases align to TRBD1. Unmatched junction bases numbered 9, after V lost 6 bases and J lost 1 base. The length of the CDR3 is 16 residues. Germline lookup yields CDR1 SEHNR and CDR2 FQNEAQ (reference sequence). CDR3 protein: CASSPLRGRSYNEQFF. The CDR3 DNA sequence: TGTGCCAGCAGTCCCCTCAGGGGGAGATCCTACAATGAGCAGTTCTTC.

The V gene is TRBV6-1, the J gene TRBJ1-2; D gene unclear. Germline CDR1 and CDR2: MNHNS and SASEGT. V shed 0 bases and J shed 8 bases, with 13 bases lying between them. This CDR3 spans 14 amino acids. The DNA for the CDR3 is TGTGCCAGCAGTGAAGCGTCCGTTTCCCGGGGCTACACCTTC. It encodes CASSEASVSRGYTF.

The chain couples TRBV27 to TRBJ2-4; 8 bases agree with TRBD2. CDR3 length: 15 residues. Germline CDR1 and CDR2: MNHEY and SMNVEV (reference sequence). Trimming removed 3 bases from V and 3 bases from J; junction bases left unmatched: 4. CDR3 coding DNA: TGTGCCAGCAGTTTTGAGCGGGAGATCAAAAACATTCAGTACTTC. Translated: CASSFEREIKNIQYF.

The chain uses TRBV4-1 and TRBJ2-1, with 7 bases matching TRBD2. CDR3 length: 15 residues. The V gene end was trimmed by 1 base and the J gene end by 6 bases; junction bases not matched to a gene: 6. Germline CDR1 MGHRA, CDR2 YSYEKL. CDR3 protein: CASSQGLAIANEQFF. The CDR3 coding sequence is TGCGCCAGCAGCCAAGGACTAGCTATAGCCAATGAGCAGTTCTTC.

This chain links TRBV14 with TRBJ2-7; D may be TRBD2 (5 bases). The CDR3 extends over 16 amino acids. The germline V and J ends were trimmed by 1 base and 2 bases, with 15 bases remaining between them. The V gene's germline CDR1 is SGHDN and CDR2 FVKESK. The CDR3 loop is CASSQVGSASTYEQYF. In DNA, the CDR3 is TGTGCCAGCAGCCAAGTCGGTAGCGCCTCGACCTACGAGCAGTACTTC.

The gene calls are TRBV5-1 and TRBJ2-7; tentative D call: TRBD1 (7 bases). The CDR3 runs 15 residues. CDR1 is SGHRS, CDR2 YFSETQ, per germline. The ends were cut back, 0 bases at V and 1 base at J, with 11 bases in the middle. This CDR3 is CASSLGPGGSYEQYF. The CDR3, as DNA: TGCGCCAGCAGCTTGGGGCCAGGGGGGTCCTACGAGCAGTACTTC.

The chain has TRBV28 and TRBJ2-7; 8 nucleotides match TRBD1. This CDR3 is 12 amino acids long. J gave up 4 bases and V 8 bases, and 4 bases lay outside the gene matches. The germline V gene has CDR1 MDHEN and CDR2 SYDVKM. For the CDR3, the DNA is TGTGCCAGCGGACAGGGTCGGTACGAGCAGTACTTC. Translating gives CASGQGRYEQYF.

This clone has only a few counts. The chain combines TRBV19 with TRBJ2-7, with 7 bases matching TRBD2. Trimming removed 5 bases from V and 5 bases from J; junction bases left unmatched: 12. CDR3 size: 15 residues. CDR1 is LNHDA and CDR2 is SQIVND in the germline V gene (reference sequence). The CDR3 DNA is TGTGCCAGTAGTTTAGCGGGCGGGAGCGGGAACGAGCAGTACTTC. Translating it yields CASSLAGGSGNEQYF.

V gene TRBV7-2 combines with J gene TRBJ2-1, with D tentatively TRBD2 (5 bases). V was clipped by 4 bases and J by 0 bases, with 10 bases between them. The CDR3 consists of 15 residues. CDR1 is SGHTA and CDR2 is FQGNSA in the germline V gene. This CDR3 is CASSWGEPSYNEQFF. The CDR3 nucleotides read TGTGCCAGCAGCTGGGGAGAGCCCTCCTACAATGAGCAGTTCTTC.

CDR3 residues: CASVRGGRNYGYTF. The CDR3 DNA is TGTGCCAGCGTACGGGGGGGCCGGAACTATGGCTACACCTTC. This chain connects TRBV6-5 to TRBJ1-2; TRBD1 might be the D (6 bases). Germline CDR1 and CDR2: MNHEY and SVGAGI. The CDR3 extends over 14 amino acids. V was clipped by 8 bases and J by 2 bases, with 15 bases between them.

This clone appeared a few times. V is TRBV7-3 and J is TRBJ2-3; TRBD2 aligns across 7 bases. The CDR3 length is 13 residues. The germline V gene encodes CDR1 SGHTA and CDR2 FQGTGA. After removal of 2 bases from V and 6 bases from J, the junction contained 2 bases not matched to a gene. The CDR3 sequence is CASSLRGGDTQYF. The CDR3 bases are TGTGCCAGCAGCTTACGGGGAGGGGATACGCAGTATTTT.